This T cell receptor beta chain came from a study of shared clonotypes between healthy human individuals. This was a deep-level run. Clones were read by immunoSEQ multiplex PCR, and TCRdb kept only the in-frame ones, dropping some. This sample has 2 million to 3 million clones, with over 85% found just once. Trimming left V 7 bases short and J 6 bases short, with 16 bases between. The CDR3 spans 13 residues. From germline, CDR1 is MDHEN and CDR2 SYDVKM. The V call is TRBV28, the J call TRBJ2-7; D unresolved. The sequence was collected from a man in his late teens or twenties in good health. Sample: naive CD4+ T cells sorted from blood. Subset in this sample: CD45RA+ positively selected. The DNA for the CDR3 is TGTGCCAGCACTGGCCGAATACCGAGCGAGCAGTACTTC. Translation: CASTGRIPSEQYF.